The sequence of this TCR beta chain was determined in a study of CD8 T cells in Susac syndrome. Study-wide results and caveats: CD8+ clones in Susac expanded most in TEMRA cells and active patients. The study conceded that its TCR sequencing and HLA analysis involved relatively few individuals.

An input of about 0.5 to 1 ug of RNA was subjected to reverse transcription using random hexamers. TCRdb independently ran MiXCR on the immunoSEQ multiplex PCR reads; one entry per CDR3 protein. The sample has 1,500 or so distinct CDR3 sequences; roughly two thirds are singletons. Memory subsets for TEMRA sorting were set by CD27 and CD45RA. Fulfillment of recently defined diagnostic criteria for definite or probable disease was shown by the patients with Susac syndrome. Trimming took 9 bases from V and 0 from J, leaving 30 bases between them. The V gene's germline CDR1 is LGHNA and CDR2 YSLEER. The CDR3 consists of 21 residues. Note on this clonotype: What it recognizes is unknown.

Sequenced sample: CD8+ TEMRA cells from PBMCs. Indicated subset: FACS-sorted terminally differentiated effector memory CD8+ T cells re-expressing CD45RA (CD8+ TEMRA). The chain employs TRBV4-3 and TRBJ1-6; D uncertain. The clonotype originates from a human donor with Susac syndrome. The chain's CDR3 is CARWVLSKPLQLCSYNSPLHF. In DNA form, the CDR3 reads TGCGCCAGGTGGGTTTTATCTAAGCCTCTGCAGCTGTGCTCCTATAATTCACCCCTCCACTTT.